A selection of T cell receptor beta chains follows, all from one sample in a study of T cells in Graves' hyperthyroidism and ophthalmopathy. TCRdb ran MiXCR on the multiplex PCR reads and lists one entry per CDR3 protein. Altogether some 600,000 distinct CDR3 sequences are present, around 13% being singletons, with the ten largest covering under 7%. The sequenced sample consisted of blood. The receptor source for this set is a woman in her thirties with Graves' hyperthyroidism that later progressed to Graves' ophthalmopathy. CDR3s leave out the opening cysteine and the closing phenylalanine or tryptophan. Each record gives: J gene, V gene, CDR3 protein.

TRBJ1-4	TRBV20-1	SALTGWTNEKLF
TRBJ2-1	TRBV18	ASSRKDVGEQF
TRBJ1-5	TRBV24-1	ATSDRSWEPQH
TRBJ2-2	TRBV7-9	ASTQRQGDTGELF
TRBJ2-2	TRBV19	ASSEQTNTGELF
TRBJ2-5	TRBV20-1	SASRTSGNDETQY
TRBJ1-1	TRBV15	ATSSTANTEAF
TRBJ2-3	TRBV7-2	ASSLATSGTDTQY
TRBJ2-2	TRBV27	ASQGDTGELF
TRBJ2-1	TRBV7-2	ASSFTLYGLAGGPFEQF
TRBJ2-1	TRBV20-1	SAWTSGLGEQF
TRBJ2-2	TRBV2	ASRASDDLF
TRBJ2-7	TRBV7-9	ASSGQTGGSLREQY
TRBJ1-4	TRBV28	ASSRSGGVEKLF
TRBJ2-1	TRBV4-3	ASPRRKRERNEQF
TRBJ1-1	TRBV6-1	ASSRLEGNTEAF
TRBJ2-1	TRBV6-1	ASSYGLRVNEQF
TRBJ2-1	TRBV30	AWSEAADLTLEQF
TRBJ1-5	TRBV6-1	ASTPYEYSNQPQH
TRBJ2-1	TRBV19	ASSRLGGSFEQF
TRBJ1-1	TRBV6-2/TRBV6-3	ASSYLLGTEAF
TRBJ2-5	TRBV18	ASSPPNRDGTQY
TRBJ1-1	TRBV6-1	ASTMELNTEAF
TRBJ1-1	TRBV6-2/TRBV6-3	ASSLGEEAF
TRBJ2-3	TRBV7-9	ASSLSPPRVDTQY
TRBJ1-5	TRBV7-9	ASSLGQANQPQH
TRBJ2-6	TRBV7-3	ASSTVTSGANVLT
TRBJ1-2	TRBV7-2	ASSVVSGDPNYGYT
TRBJ2-7	TRBV20-1	SARGLTSISYEQY
TRBJ2-1	TRBV7-9	ASSSVQTGESYNEQF
TRBJ2-1	TRBV7-8	ASSLALIDSEQF
TRBJ1-1	TRBV6-1	ATPDVEDTEAF
TRBJ1-1	TRBV6-5	ASSYSKGREAF
TRBJ1-1	TRBV20-1	SARDREGASEAF
TRBJ1-2	TRBV27	ASRTGSRGYT
TRBJ2-5	TRBV5-1	ASSPRAGGVEETQY
TRBJ1-2	TRBV7-9	ASSLRTGNWGYT
TRBJ2-3	TRBV19	ASSPDGQGEQY
TRBJ1-1	TRBV18	ASSPPGQRYTEAF
TRBJ1-2	TRBV6-1	ASSEMGMDYGYT